The clone carrying this T cell receptor beta chain was seen ten or more times. Its antigen is unknown. With 10%, 30% or 50% of RNA, about 20,000 to 1,000,000 naive CD8 T cells were sequenced. The data are from a study of molecular identifiers for immune sequencing clone quantification. Broader study findings: In naive cells, under 1% of molecules belonged to clones above 20 RNA copies, against over 99% in effector cells.

Germline CDR1 reads LNHDA; CDR2 reads SQIVND (reference sequence). V was clipped by 9 bases and J by 5 bases, with 20 bases between them. This CDR3 is built from 15 residues. From the PCR reads, TCRdb called clonotypes with MiXCR, one entry per CDR3 protein. Of around 480,000 distinct CDR3 sequences listed, over 20% are singletons. The receptor's source is a human donor in good health. Some libraries in this study had Jurkat cell RNA spiked in. This rearrangement joins TRBV19 to TRBJ1-5; D may be TRBD1 (6 bases). Sequencing was carried out using naive CD8+ T cells from blood, with Jurkat cell RNA spiked in. Subset given: FACS-sorted CD8+CD4-CCR7+CD45RA+ naive T cells. CDR3 DNA: TGTGCCAGCCACCTAGGCAGGGGCCCCCATCAGCCCCAGCATTTT. The encoded protein is CASHLGRGPHQPQHF.